This TCR beta chain was sequenced for a study of T cell repertoires in cytomegalovirus infection. This clonotype was counted at least ten times. The antigen is unknown. This CDR3 is 15 amino acids long. Trimming stripped 7 bases from V and 2 bases from J, with 16 bases between. Per germline, CDR1 SGHVS and CDR2 FQNEAQ. Using its own MiXCR run on the reads, TCRdb lists one record per CDR3 protein. The sample shows approximately 1,000,000 distinct CDR3 sequences, approximately 31% of them seen only once. The J gene is TRBJ2-3, the V gene TRBV7-8; the D call may be TRBD1 or TRBD2 (6 bases each). The sequences come from cultured CD8+ T cells from PBMCs, collected from culture after CMV antigen stimulation. The TCR comes from a human donor in good health (CMV status not recorded). Some clones in this sample may be carry-over from other donors' samples. The CDR3 region is CASTEGRGLTDTQYF. The CDR3 DNA reads TGTGCCAGCACCGAGGGCCGGGGGCTCACAGATACGCAGTATTTT.